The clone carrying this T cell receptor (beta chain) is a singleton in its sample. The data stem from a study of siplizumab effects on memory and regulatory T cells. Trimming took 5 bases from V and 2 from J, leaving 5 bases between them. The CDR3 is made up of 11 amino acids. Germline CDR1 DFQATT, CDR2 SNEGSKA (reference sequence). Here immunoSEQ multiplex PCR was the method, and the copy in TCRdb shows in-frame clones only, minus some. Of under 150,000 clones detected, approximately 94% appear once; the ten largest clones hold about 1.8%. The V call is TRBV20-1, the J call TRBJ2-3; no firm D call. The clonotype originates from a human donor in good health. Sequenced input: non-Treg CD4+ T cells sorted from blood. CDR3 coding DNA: TGCAGTGCTGGGATCACAGATACGCAGTATTTT. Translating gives CSAGITDTQYF.